The 8 T cell receptor beta chains below come from one sample, sequenced in a study of T cell changes during pregnancy in multiple sclerosis. Only in-frame clones appear in the TCRdb table, and some are missing; sequencing was by immunoSEQ multiplex PCR. The sample lists roughly 110,000 clones, roughly 90% occurring once. Source: peripheral blood, taken in the third trimester of pregnancy. These receptors were taken from a female donor in good health, enrolled as a control in a pregnancy study.

This chain uses TRBV10-3 with TRBJ1-6; 7 positions agree with TRBD1. V lost 10 bases to trimming and J lost 7 bases; unmatched junction nucleotides: 7. Germline CDR1 and CDR2: ENHRY and SYGVKD. This CDR3 comprises 13 residues. The CDR3 loop is CATTGTENSPLHF. Written as DNA, the CDR3 is TGTGCCACCACCGGGACAGAAAATTCACCCCTCCACTTT.

V usage is TRBV4-1 and J usage is TRBJ2-7; 9 positions agree with TRBD2. CDR1 and CDR2 from the germline V gene are MGHRA and YSYEKL. The CDR3 totals 13 residues. The trim removed 3 bases at V and 6 bases at J, leaving 3 bases unmatched. Here the CDR3 DNA reads TGCGCCAGCAGCCAGGGACTAGCAGTCGAGCAGTACTTC. This translates into CASSQGLAVEQYF.

In its sample, this clone was seen once. The rearrangement links TRBV6-4 to TRBJ2-2; D is unresolved. Looked up from germline, CDR1 is MRHNA and CDR2 is SNTAGT. CDR3 length: 16 residues. Trimming stripped 4 bases from V and 0 bases from J, with 12 bases between. CDR3 region: CASSGISGSNTGELFF. CDR3 nucleotide sequence: TGTGCCAGCAGTGGTATTTCAGGCTCGAACACCGGGGAGCTGTTTTTT.

V is TRBV2 and J is TRBJ2-7; TRBD2 matches at 8 bases. CDR1 is SNHLY and CDR2 is FYNNEI in the germline V gene. V shed 7 bases and J 4 bases; nucleotides not matched to a gene: 9. The CDR3 is 14 residues long. Here the CDR3 DNA reads TGTGCCAGCACGGGGGGGGGCCTGCAATACGAGCAGTACTTC. Its translation: CASTGGGLQYEQYF.

The CDR3 DNA is TGTGCCAGCAGTTTATACAGATCGAATGAGCAGTTCTTC. Amino acid sequence: CASSLYRSNEQFF. The chain combines TRBV27 with TRBJ2-1; D unresolved. V dropped 1 base and J dropped 7 bases, with 8 bases sitting between them. The CDR3 length is 13 residues. The V gene's germline CDR1 is MNHEY and CDR2 SMNVEV (reference sequence).

The rearrangement joins TRBV4-2 to TRBJ1-2; a possible D gene is TRBD1 (5 bases). V was pared by 0 bases and J by 2 bases, with 13 bases between. This CDR3 is built from 16 residues. In germline, CDR1 is LGHNA, CDR2 YNFKEQ. CDR3 in DNA: TGTGCCAGCAGCCAAGATAGGTCCTCAGGGAACTATGGCTACACCTTC. It encodes CASSQDRSSGNYGYTF.

The sample holds one count of this clone. The V call is TRBV2, the J call TRBJ2-2; D call uncertain. The CDR3 consists of 11 residues. The V gene lost 9 bases and the J gene lost 0 bases, with 2 bases spanning the gap. Germline assignment: CDR1 SNHLY and CDR2 FYNNEI. The CDR3 DNA is TGTGCCAGTACGAACACCGGGGAGCTGTTTTTT. Its protein is CASTNTGELFF.

The rearrangement links TRBV5-6 to TRBJ1-5, with D possibly TRBD1 on 5 matching bases. The V and J ends lost 3 bases and 8 bases respectively, with 12 bases between them. The CDR3 runs to 13 residues. Per germline, CDR1 SGHDT and CDR2 YYEEEE. The CDR3 reads CASSSGREEPQHF. The DNA of the CDR3 is TGTGCCAGCAGCTCGGGACGGGAGGAGCCCCAGCATTTT.